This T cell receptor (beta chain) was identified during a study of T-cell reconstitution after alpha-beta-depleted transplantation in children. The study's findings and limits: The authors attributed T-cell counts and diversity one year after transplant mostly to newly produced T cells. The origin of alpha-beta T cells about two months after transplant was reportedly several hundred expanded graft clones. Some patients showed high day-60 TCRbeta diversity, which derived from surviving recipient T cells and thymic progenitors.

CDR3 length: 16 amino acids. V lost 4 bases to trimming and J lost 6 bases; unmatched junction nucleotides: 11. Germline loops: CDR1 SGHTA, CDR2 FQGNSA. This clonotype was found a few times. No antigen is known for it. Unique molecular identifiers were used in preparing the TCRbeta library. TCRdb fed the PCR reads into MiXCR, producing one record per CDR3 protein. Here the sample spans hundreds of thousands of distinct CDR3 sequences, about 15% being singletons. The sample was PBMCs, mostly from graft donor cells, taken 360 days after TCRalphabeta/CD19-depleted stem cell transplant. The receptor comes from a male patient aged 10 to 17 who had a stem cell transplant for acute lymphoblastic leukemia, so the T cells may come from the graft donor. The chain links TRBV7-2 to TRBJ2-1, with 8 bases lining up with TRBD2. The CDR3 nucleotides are TGTGCCAGCAGCTCAATAGCGGGACTCTATTTCAATGAGCAGTTCTTC. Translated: CASSSIAGLYFNEQFF. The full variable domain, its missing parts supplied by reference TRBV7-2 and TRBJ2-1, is GAGVSQSPSNKVTEKGKDVELRCDPISGHTALYWYRQSLGQGLEFLIYFQGNSAPDKSGLPSDRFSAERTGGSVSTLTIQRTQQEDSAVYLCASSSIAGLYFNEQFFGPGTRLTVL.